This TCR beta chain comes out of a study of CD8+ T cells in alopecia areata. Findings of the study overall: Many of the expanded lesional clones endured in scalp and blood while on tofacitinib.

The V and J ends lost 4 bases and 0 bases respectively, with 8 bases between them. This CDR3 is built from 15 residues. Germline V gene lookup returns CDR1 SGHNT and CDR2 YYREEE (reference sequence). Treatment noted: oral pan-JAK inhibitor, 5-10 mg twice daily. For this clone: What it binds is not known.

After isolation, RNA underwent reverse transcription to generate cDNA as the sequencing template. Clones were read by immunoSEQ multiplex PCR, and TCRdb kept only the in-frame ones, dropping some. This sample has 100,000 to 150,000 clones, with approximately 57% found just once. The TCR sequence derives from a human donor with alopecia areata. The input for sequencing was CD4+ T cells sorted from blood, taken at week 4, from a patient treated with tofacitinib. V and J are TRBV5-4 and TRBJ2-6; D remains unclear. The DNA of the CDR3 is TGTGCCAGCAGCGAAGCAAGCTCTGGGGCCAACGTCCTGACTTTC. As protein: CASSEASSGANVLTF. The full variable domain, completed using reference TRBV5-4 and TRBJ2-6, is ETGVTQSPTHLIKTRGQQVTLRCSSQSGHNTVSWYQQALGQGPQFIFQYYREEENGRGNFPPRFSGLQFPNYSSELNVNALELDDSALYLCASSEASSGANVLTFGAGSRLTVL.